This T cell receptor beta chain was captured in a study of beta chain features in type 1 diabetes. Study overall: Cell yields, gender and age were comparable in patients and healthy donors.

General study points: Type 1 diabetes patients had TCRB CDR3s that were shorter (moderately but significantly so) in all four CD4+ subsets. It was among patients, rather than healthy donors, that naive, central memory and Treg TCRB repertoires appeared more similar.

Sorting with CD45RO/CCR7/CD25/CD127/CD95/CD27 yielded naive, central memory, regulatory and stem-like memory CD4+ cells. Purity (above 98%) was reached by all sorted populations. This clone was seen a few times. What it recognizes is unknown. Every isolated RNA sample was fully reverse transcribed, so sequencing captured expressed TCRB transcripts. Here immunoSEQ multiplex PCR was the method, and the copy in TCRdb shows in-frame clones only, minus some. The repertoire holds about 190,000 clones, with around 7.8% as singletons. The trim removed 5 bases at V and 8 bases at J, leaving 17 bases unmatched. Per germline, CDR1 SGHTA and CDR2 FQGNSA. The CDR3 is made up of 18 amino acids.

This rearrangement joins TRBV7-2 to TRBJ1-6, with 8 bases that match TRBD1. This receptor was obtained from a woman between 40 and 50 years old with type 1 diabetes. Specimen: central memory CD4+ T cells from blood. CDR3 in amino acids: CASSIIPTDRVDHSPLHF. The CDR3 DNA is TGTGCCAGCAGCATCATCCCGACGGACAGGGTGGATCATTCACCCCTCCACTTT.